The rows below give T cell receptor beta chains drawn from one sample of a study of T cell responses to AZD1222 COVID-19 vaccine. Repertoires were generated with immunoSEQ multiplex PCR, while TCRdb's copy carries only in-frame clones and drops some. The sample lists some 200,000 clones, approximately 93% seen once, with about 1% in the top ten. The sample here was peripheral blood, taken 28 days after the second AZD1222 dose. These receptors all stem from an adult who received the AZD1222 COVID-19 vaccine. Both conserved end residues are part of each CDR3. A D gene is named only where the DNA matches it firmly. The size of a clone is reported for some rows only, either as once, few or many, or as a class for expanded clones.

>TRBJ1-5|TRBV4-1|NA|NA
TGCGCCAGCAGCCTCACCTCCACGCTCCAGGCTCCCAATCAGCCCCAGCATTTT
CASSLTSTLQAPNQPQHF
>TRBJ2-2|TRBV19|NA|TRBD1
TGTGCCAGTAGTATCTTACAGGGGCACGGGGAGCTGTTTTTT
CASSILQGHGELFF
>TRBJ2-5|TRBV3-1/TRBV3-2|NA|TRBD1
TGTGCCAGCAGCCAGCCGCACAGGGGGCAAGAGACCCAGTACTTC
CASSQPHRGQETQYF
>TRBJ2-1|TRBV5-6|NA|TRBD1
TGTGCCAGCAGCCCCGGGACAGGGTACAATGAGCAGTTCTTC
CASSPGTGYNEQFF
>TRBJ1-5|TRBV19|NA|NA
TGTGCCAGTAGTATATTTGTCAATCAGCCCCAGCATTTT
CASSIFVNQPQHF
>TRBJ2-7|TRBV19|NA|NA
TGTGCCAGTAGTAAGCAGGCAGTATGGATCTCCTACGAGCAGTACTTC
CASSKQAVWISYEQYF
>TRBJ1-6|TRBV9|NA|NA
TGTGCCAGCAGCGTTAGAGTTTATAATTCACCCCTCCACTTT
CASSVRVYNSPLHF
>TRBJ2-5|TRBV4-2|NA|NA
TGTGCCAGCAGCCAATCCACCCCCCTAGCCCCAGAGACCCAGTACTTC
CASSQSTPLAPETQYF
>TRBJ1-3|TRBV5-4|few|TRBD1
TGTGCCAGCAGCAAACAGGGGGACTCTGGAAACACCATATATTTT
CASSKQGDSGNTIYF
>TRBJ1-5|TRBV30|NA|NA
TGTGCCTGGAGTGAGGAGGGACAGCCCCAGCATTTT
CAWSEEGQPQHF
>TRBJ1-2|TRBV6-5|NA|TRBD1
TGTGCCAGCAGTTACGCGCAGGGGGGATATGGCTACACCTTC
CASSYAQGGYGYTF
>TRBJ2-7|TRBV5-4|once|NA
TGTGCCAGCAGCTTGGACGGCTCCTACGAGCAGTACTTC
CASSLDGSYEQYF
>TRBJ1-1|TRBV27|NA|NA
TGTGCCAGCAGTTTAAACCGCCAGGGAAGTGAAGCTTTCTTT
CASSLNRQGSEAFF
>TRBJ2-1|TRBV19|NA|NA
TGTGCCAGTAGCGTAACCCACAGGTTTCATTGGAGTATGAATGAGCAGTTCTTC
CASSVTHRFHWSMNEQFF
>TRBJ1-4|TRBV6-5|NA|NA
TGTGCCAGCACACTTTTACACCCAACTAATGAAAAACTGTTTTTT
CASTLLHPTNEKLFF
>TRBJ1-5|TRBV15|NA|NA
TGTGCCACCAGCTCAAGGACAGTGCAGCCCCAGCATTTT
CATSSRTVQPQHF
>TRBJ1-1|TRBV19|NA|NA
TGTGCCAGTAGTATGGGGCGGAACAAATTGAACACTGAAGCTTTCTTT
CASSMGRNKLNTEAFF
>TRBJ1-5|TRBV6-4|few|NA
TGTGCCAGCAGTGAAACAGCGGGTCAGCCCCAGCATTTT
CASSETAGQPQHF
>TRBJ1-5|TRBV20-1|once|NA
TGCAGTGCTAGTGATACAGGGAAGTTAGGAAGATTTAGTAATCAGCCCCAGCATTTT
CSASDTGKLGRFSNQPQHF
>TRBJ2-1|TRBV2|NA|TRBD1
TGTGCCAGCAGGGATACAGGGGGCTCCTACAATGAGCAGTTCTTC
CASRDTGGSYNEQFF
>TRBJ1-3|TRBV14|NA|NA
TGTGCCAGCAGCGTGCAGGGGTACGGAAACACCATATATTTT
CASSVQGYGNTIYF
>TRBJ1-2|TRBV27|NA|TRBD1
TGTGCCAGCAGTTTCCTCCCGAGGGGGCTCTATGGCTACACCTTC
CASSFLPRGLYGYTF
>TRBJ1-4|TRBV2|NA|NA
TGTGCCAGCAGCCCGGTACTTGCAACTAATGAAAAACTGTTTTTT
CASSPVLATNEKLFF
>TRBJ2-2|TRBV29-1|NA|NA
TGCAGCGTTGGTCAGAGTGACACCGGGGAGCTGTTTTTT
CSVGQSDTGELFF
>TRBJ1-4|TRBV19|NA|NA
TGTGCCAGTAGTATAAGGACCTTTAATGAAAAACTGTTTTTT
CASSIRTFNEKLFF
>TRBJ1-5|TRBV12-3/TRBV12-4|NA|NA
TGTGCCAGCAGTTTAAGGGGCAATCAGCCCCAGCATTTT
CASSLRGNQPQHF
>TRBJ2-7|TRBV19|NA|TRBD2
TGTGCCAGTAGTGTCCTTAGCGGGGGGCTCTACGAGCAGTACTTC
CASSVLSGGLYEQYF
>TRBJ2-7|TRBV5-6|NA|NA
TGTGCCAGCGGCGAGAGAGGCCGCTACGAGCAGTACTTC
CASGERGRYEQYF
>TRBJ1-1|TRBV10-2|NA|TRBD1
TGCGCCAGCAGCTGGGACAGAAACACTGAAGCTTTCTTT
CASSWDRNTEAFF
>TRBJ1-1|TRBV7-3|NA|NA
TGTGCCAGCAGCTCCCTCGTCCGGACTGAAGCTTTCTTT
CASSSLVRTEAFF
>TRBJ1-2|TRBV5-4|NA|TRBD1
TGTGCCAGCACCTCGGAGGGGTTGGGACAGGGGTTCCTCTACACCTTC
CASTSEGLGQGFLYTF
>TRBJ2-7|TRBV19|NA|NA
TGTGCCAGTAGTTTTCCCGGGACGGGGTTTTTCGAGCAGTACTTC
CASSFPGTGFFEQYF
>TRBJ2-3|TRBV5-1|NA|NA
TGCGCCAGCAGCGCTGGGGCAGATACGCAGTATTTT
CASSAGADTQYF
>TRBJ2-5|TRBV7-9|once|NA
TGTGCCAGCAGCTTTTGGGTAGGGGGGCGAGAGACCCAGTACTTC
CASSFWVGGRETQYF
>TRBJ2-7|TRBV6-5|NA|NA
TGTGCCAGCAGTTACACAGGAGGCGCCTACGAGCAGTACTTC
CASSYTGGAYEQYF
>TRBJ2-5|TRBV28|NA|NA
TGTGCCAGCAGTTCCGCGACCCAGTACTTC
CASSSATQYF
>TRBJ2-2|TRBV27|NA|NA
TGTGCCAGCAGCGTCGCACAAACCGGGGAGCTGTTTTTT
CASSVAQTGELFF
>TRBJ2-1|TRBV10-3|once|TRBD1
TGTGCCATCAAGGGGGAAAGGGGGCCCTACAATGAGCAGTTCTTC
CAIKGERGPYNEQFF
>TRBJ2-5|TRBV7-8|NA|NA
TGTGCCAGCAGCCCGGGGTCCAAGACCCAGTACTTC
CASSPGSKTQYF
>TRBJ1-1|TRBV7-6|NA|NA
TGTGCCAGCATCCCCGGGGGCGTGAGGAACACTGAAGCTTTCTTT
CASIPGGVRNTEAFF
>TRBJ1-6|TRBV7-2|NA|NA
TGTGCCAGCAGCTCAGGCCTTATCGGTGGGGATTCACCCCTCCACTTT
CASSSGLIGGDSPLHF
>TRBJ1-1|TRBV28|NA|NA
TGTGCCAGCAGTTTTTGGGCTGAGAACACTGAAGCTTTCTTT
CASSFWAENTEAFF
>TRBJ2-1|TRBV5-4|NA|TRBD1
TGTGCCAGCACCTCCCAGGGGGATCCAACGGAGCAGTTCTTC
CASTSQGDPTEQFF
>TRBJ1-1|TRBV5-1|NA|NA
TGCGCCAGCAGCGTGGGTTCTTATGCTGAAGCTTTCTTT
CASSVGSYAEAFF
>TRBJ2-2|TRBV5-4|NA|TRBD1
TGTGCCAGCAGCTTCGGTGGGACAGCGAACACCGGGGAGCTGTTTTTT
CASSFGGTANTGELFF
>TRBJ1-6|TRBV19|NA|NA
TGTGCCAGTAGTATAGGGAACAGGGTAGGGTCACCCCTCCACTTT
CASSIGNRVGSPLHF
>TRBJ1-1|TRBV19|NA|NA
TGTGCCAGTAGTATTGGGTTTTACCGGATTCCTGAAGCTTTCTTT
CASSIGFYRIPEAFF
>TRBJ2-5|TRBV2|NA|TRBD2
TGTGCCAGCAGTAGCCCCGGGGGGACTCAAGAGACCCAGTACTTC
CASSSPGGTQETQYF
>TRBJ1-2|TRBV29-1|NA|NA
TGCAGCGTTGAAGAGGGCAGGGCCGGCGGCTACACCTTC
CSVEEGRAGGYTF
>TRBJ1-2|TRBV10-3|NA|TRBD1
TGTGCCATCAGATGGGACAGGGGGAACGGCTACACCTTC
CAIRWDRGNGYTF
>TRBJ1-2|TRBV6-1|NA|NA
TGTGCCAGCAGTGACCCAGCACACACCAATAACTATGGCTACACCTTC
CASSDPAHTNNYGYTF
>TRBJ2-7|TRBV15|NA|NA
TGTGCCACCAGCAGAGATCCGGGGCCCTACGAGCAGTACTTC
CATSRDPGPYEQYF
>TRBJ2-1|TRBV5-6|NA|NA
TGTGCCAGCAGCTTGTTTTACAGGGAGCAGTTCTTC
CASSLFYREQFF
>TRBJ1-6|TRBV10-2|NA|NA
TGCGCCAGCAGTGCTGGACAGAGCTCCTATAATTCACCCCTCCACTTT
CASSAGQSSYNSPLHF